Each of the 2 T cell receptor beta chains below was sequenced from the same sample in a study of regulatory T cells in long-lasting Graves disease. As for time point: newly diagnosed GD, antithyroid drugs for less than 3 months. From RNA extracted from PBMCs, the TCR library was made. With iRepertoire HTBI primers and Arm-PCR of CDR3 regions, TCR beta libraries were built. TCRdb processed the multiplex PCR reads anew with MiXCR; each CDR3 protein has one entry. This table holds about 440,000 distinct CDR3 sequences, roughly 15% found once. The same sample was also studied in work on T cells in Graves' hyperthyroidism and ophthalmopathy.

The input for sequencing was peripheral blood mononuclear cells (PBMCs), taken at new diagnosis, from a patient treated with antithyroid drugs. These receptors all come from a woman aged 18-35 years with Graves disease.

This clonotype has at least ten counts. The rearrangement joins TRBV7-3 to TRBJ2-3, with 11 bases lining up with TRBD2. The J segment lost 6 bases and the V segment lost 6 bases, leaving 8 bases of the junction unmatched. The germline gives CDR1 SGHTA, CDR2 FQGTGA. The CDR3 covers 15 residues. The CDR3 protein is CASSIAGGPRDTQYF. CDR3 nucleotides: TGTGCCAGCAGTATAGCGGGAGGGCCGAGGGATACGCAGTATTTT. Full variable domain (outside the CDR3, taken from reference TRBV7-3 and TRBJ2-3): GAGVSQTPSNKVTEKGKYVELRCDPISGHTALYWYRQSLGQGPEFLIYFQGTGAADDSGLPNDRFFAVRPEGSVSTLKIQRTERGDSAVYLCASSIAGGPRDTQYFGPGTRLTVL.

The rearrangement links TRBV6-5 to TRBJ2-3, with D tentatively TRBD2 (7 bases). The CDR3 covers 16 residues. The V and J ends lost 2 bases and 0 bases respectively, with 12 bases between them. The germline gives CDR1 MNHEY, CDR2 SVGAGI. Here the CDR3 DNA reads TGTGCCAGCAGTTACCTCCGGGGGGCTAGCACAGATACGCAGTATTTT. This gives the protein CASSYLRGASTDTQYF.